This T cell receptor beta chain was recovered during a study of T cell therapy after organ transplantation. On the study more broadly: After therapy, patients were monitored for around 29 weeks. General observations from the study: Both transferred clonotypes and endogenous ones absent from products apparently reconstituted. Minimal repertoire change after therapy followed marked pretherapy expansions in nonresponders.

Patients were solid-organ transplant recipients with drug-resistant or recurrent cytomegalovirus. Notes on this clone: Its target is unknown.

Sequenced by immunoSEQ multiplex PCR; TCRdb stores in-frame clones only, minus some. The sample contains 2,300 or so clones, under 85% of which appear only once. This TCR was recovered from a human patient who had received a solid organ transplant and had CMV disease. The specimen was CD8+ T cells from blood, collected before autologous CMV-specific T cell therapy.

The CDR3 region is CASSLAGRNYGYTF. Written as DNA, the CDR3 is TGTGCCAGCAGCCTCGCAGGGAGGAACTATGGCTACACCTTC. This chain connects TRBV7-9 to TRBJ1-2, with a tentative D call TRBD1 (5 bases). This CDR3 region has 14 residues. Trimming took 5 bases from V and 2 from J, leaving 12 bases between them. Germline V gene lookup returns CDR1 SEHNR and CDR2 FQNEAQ (reference sequence).